The T cell receptor beta chain under discussion was sequenced for a study of blood T cells in healthy people across ages. Study background: Template switching captured about one barcoded beta molecule per two T cells.

Comment on this clonotype: Antigen specificity is unknown.

Findings and limits, study-wide: Calculation of diversity from one million T cells yielded estimates considered to be underestimates.

Extraction yielded at least 5 micrograms of total RNA per sample. Trimming removed 6 bases from V and 4 bases from J, with 16 bases in between. Germline V lookup: CDR1 DFQATT, CDR2 SNEGSKA (reference sequence). This CDR3 is 14 amino acids long. A J-beta primer mix and a sample-barcoded 5' primer were used in a second PCR of roughly 7 to 12 cycles. TCRdb processed the 5' RACE reads anew with MiXCR; each CDR3 protein has one entry. The sample holds about 680,000 distinct CDR3 sequences; around 49% are singletons and the top ten take roughly 30%. This receptor was identified in a woman aged 55-70 years in good health. The V and J genes are TRBV20-1 and TRBJ2-1, with D possibly being TRBD1 or TRBD2 (5 bases each). Sequencing input: blood. The CDR3 nucleotides read TGCAGTGCAGACCCGGGACCAGTTTACAATGAGCAGTTCTTC. It yields the protein CSADPGPVYNEQFF.